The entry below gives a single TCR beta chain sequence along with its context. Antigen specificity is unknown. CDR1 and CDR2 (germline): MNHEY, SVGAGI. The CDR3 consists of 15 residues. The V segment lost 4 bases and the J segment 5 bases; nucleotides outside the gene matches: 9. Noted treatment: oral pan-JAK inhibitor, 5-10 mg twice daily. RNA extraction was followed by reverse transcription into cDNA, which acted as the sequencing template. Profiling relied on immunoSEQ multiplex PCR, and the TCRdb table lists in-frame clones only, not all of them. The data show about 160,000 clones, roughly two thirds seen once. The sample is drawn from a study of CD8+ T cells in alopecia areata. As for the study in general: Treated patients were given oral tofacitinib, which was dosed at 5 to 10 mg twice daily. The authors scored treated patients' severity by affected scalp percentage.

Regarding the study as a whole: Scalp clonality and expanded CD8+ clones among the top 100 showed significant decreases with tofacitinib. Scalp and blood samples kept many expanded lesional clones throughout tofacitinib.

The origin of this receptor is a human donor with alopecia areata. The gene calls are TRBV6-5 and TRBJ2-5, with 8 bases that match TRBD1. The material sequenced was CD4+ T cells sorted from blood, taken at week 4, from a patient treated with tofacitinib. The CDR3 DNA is TGTGCCAGCAGTTCGCAGGGGGCAATAGGGGAGACCCAGTACTTC. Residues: CASSSQGAIGETQYF.